This T cell receptor beta chain was found in a study of T cell responses to AZD1222 COVID-19 vaccine. Concerning this clone itself: Antigen specificity is unknown.

V was shortened by 5 bases and J by 8 bases, with 13 bases between the two germline ends. Germline CDR1 reads SQVTM; CDR2 reads ANQGSEA. The CDR3 loop spans 12 amino acids. Points from the study as a whole: It was only after the peak T cell response that any repertoires were sampled.

Data came from immunoSEQ multiplex PCR; TCRdb stores just in-frame clones and leaves some out. The sample lists about 150,000 clones, 92% occurring once. The receptor was derived from an adult in good health. The material sequenced was peripheral blood, taken on day 0 of AZD1222 vaccination. The V gene is TRBV29-1, the J gene TRBJ2-1; D ambiguous. CDR3 in DNA: TGCAGCGTTCGGCCCAAAGGCGATGAGCAGTTCTTC. This gives the protein CSVRPKGDEQFF.